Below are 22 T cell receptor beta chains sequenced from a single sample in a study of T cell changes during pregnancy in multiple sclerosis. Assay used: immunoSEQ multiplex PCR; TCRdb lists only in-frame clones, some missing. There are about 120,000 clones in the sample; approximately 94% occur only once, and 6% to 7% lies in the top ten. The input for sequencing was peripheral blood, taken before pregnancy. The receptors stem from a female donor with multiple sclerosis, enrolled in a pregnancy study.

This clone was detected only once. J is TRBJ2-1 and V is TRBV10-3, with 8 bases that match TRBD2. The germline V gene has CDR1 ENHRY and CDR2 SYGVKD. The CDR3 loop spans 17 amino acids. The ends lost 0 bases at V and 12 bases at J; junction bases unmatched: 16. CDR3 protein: CAISESTGIAGLSVQFF. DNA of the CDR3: TGTGCCATCAGTGAGTCGACGGGAATAGCGGGGCTTTCGGTGCAGTTCTTC.

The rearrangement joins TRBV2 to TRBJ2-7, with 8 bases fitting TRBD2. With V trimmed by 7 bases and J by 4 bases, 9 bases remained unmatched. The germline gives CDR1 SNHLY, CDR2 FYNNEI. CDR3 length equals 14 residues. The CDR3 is CASNYEAGAYEQYF. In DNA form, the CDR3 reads TGTGCCAGCAATTACGAAGCGGGAGCTTACGAGCAGTACTTC.

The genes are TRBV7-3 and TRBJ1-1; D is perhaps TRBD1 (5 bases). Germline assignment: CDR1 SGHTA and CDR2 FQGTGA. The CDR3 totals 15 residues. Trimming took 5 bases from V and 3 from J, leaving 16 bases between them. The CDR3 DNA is TGTGCCAGCAGCCCCTCGGGGGGGGTGCACACTGAAGCTTTCTTT. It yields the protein CASSPSGGVHTEAFF.

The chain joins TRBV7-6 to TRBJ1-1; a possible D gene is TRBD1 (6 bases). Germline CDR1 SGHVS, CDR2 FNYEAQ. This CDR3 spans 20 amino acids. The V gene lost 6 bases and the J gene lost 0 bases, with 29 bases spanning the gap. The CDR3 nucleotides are TGTGCCAGCAGACCTCCCCCACCTACAGGGCCCGACAAGATGAACACTGAAGCTTTCTTT. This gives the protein CASRPPPPTGPDKMNTEAFF.

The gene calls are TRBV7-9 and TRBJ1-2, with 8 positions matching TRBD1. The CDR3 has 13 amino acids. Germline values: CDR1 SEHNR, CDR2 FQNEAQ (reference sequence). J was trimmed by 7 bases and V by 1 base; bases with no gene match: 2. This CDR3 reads CASSLDGQGGYTF. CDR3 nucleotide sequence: TGTGCCAGCAGCTTAGATGGACAGGGTGGCTACACCTTC.

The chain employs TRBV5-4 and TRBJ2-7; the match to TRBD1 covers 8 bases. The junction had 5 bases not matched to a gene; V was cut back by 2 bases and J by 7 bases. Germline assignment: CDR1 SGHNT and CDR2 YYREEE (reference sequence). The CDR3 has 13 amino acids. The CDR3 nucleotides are TGTGCCAGCAGCTTCTACAGGGGGAGGGAGCAGTACTTC. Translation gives CASSFYRGREQYF.

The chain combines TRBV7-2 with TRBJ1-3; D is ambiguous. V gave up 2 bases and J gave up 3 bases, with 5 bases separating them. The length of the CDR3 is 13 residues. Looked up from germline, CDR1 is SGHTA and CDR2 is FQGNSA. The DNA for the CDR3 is TGTGCCAGCAGCTTAAACTATGGAAACACCATATATTTT. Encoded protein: CASSLNYGNTIYF. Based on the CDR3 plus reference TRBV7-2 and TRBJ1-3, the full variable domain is GAGVSQSPSNKVTEKGKDVELRCDPISGHTALYWYRQSLGQGLEFLIYFQGNSAPDKSGLPSDRFSAERTGGSVSTLTIQRTQQEDSAVYLCASSLNYGNTIYFGEGSWLTVV.

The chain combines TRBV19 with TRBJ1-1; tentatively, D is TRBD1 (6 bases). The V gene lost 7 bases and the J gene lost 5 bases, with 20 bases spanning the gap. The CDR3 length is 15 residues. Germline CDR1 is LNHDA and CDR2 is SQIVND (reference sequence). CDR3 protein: CASTLGGGRGTEAFF. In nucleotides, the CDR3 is TGTGCCAGTACCCTTGGGGGGGGCCGAGGAACTGAAGCTTTCTTT.

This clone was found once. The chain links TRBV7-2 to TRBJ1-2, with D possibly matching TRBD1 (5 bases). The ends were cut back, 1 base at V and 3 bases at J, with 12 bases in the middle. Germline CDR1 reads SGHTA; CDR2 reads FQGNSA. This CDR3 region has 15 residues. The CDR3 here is CASSLVMGQDYGYTF. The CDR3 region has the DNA TGTGCCAGCAGCTTAGTAATGGGGCAAGACTATGGCTACACCTTC.

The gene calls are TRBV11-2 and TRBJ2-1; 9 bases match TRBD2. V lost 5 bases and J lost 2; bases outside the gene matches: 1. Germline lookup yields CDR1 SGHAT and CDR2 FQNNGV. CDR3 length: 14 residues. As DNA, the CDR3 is TGTGCCAGCAGCCCTAGCGGGACCTACAATGAGCAGTTCTTC. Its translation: CASSPSGTYNEQFF.

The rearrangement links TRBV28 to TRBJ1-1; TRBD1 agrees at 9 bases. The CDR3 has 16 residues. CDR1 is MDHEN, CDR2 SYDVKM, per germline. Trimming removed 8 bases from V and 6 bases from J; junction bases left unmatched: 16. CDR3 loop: CASSGGGTGGASEAFF. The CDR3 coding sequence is TGTGCCAGCTCAGGAGGGGGAACAGGGGGCGCATCTGAAGCTTTCTTT.

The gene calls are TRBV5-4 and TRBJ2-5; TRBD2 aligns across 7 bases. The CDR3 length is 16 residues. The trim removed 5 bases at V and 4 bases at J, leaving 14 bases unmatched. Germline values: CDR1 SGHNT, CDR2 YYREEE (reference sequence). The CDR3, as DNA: TGTGCCAGCAGAGCTTATGTAAGAGCGGGAACAGAGACCCAGTACTTC. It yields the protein CASRAYVRAGTETQYF.

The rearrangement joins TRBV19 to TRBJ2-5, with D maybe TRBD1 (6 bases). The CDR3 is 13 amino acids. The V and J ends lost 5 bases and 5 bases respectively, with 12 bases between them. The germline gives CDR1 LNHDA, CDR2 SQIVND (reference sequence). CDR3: CASSQDRRETQYF. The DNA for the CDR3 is TGTGCCAGTAGTCAGGACAGAAGGGAGACCCAGTACTTC.

The CDR3 protein is CAGHRGTNYGYTF. CDR3 nucleotide sequence: TGTGCCGGTCACAGGGGTACTAACTATGGCTACACCTTC. The V call is TRBV30, the J call TRBJ1-2, with TRBD1 matching over 7 bases. Germline-derived CDR1 and CDR2 are GTSNPN and SVGIG (reference sequence). The CDR3 length is 13 residues. V was clipped by 8 bases and J by 0 bases; unmatched bases: 6.

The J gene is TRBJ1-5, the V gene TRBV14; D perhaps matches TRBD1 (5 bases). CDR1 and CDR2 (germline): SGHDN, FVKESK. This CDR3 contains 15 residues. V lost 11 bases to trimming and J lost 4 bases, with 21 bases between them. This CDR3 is CAEYPGGTGNQPQHF. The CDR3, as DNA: TGTGCCGAATATCCGGGGGGAACGGGGAATCAGCCCCAGCATTTT. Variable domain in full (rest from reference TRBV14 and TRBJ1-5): EAGVTQFPSHSVIEKGQTVTLRCDPISGHDNLYWYRRVMGKEIKFLLHFVKESKQDESGMPNNRFLAERTGGTYSTLKVQPAELEDSGVYFCAEYPGGTGNQPQHFGDGTRLSIL.

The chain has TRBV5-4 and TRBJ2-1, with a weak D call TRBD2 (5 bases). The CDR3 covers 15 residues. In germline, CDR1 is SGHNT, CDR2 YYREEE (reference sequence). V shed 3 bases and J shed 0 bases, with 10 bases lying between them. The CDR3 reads CASSSGYGSYNEQFF. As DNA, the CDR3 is TGTGCCAGCAGCTCGGGGTACGGCTCCTACAATGAGCAGTTCTTC.

CDR3: CAISERLAGGATDTQYF. The CDR3, as DNA: TGTGCCATCAGTGAACGGTTAGCGGGAGGAGCTACAGATACGCAGTATTTT. The chain combines TRBV10-3 with TRBJ2-3; 10 bases match TRBD2. V gave up 3 bases and J gave up 3 bases; unmatched junction bases: 9. From germline, CDR1 is ENHRY and CDR2 SYGVKD. The CDR3 length is 17 residues.

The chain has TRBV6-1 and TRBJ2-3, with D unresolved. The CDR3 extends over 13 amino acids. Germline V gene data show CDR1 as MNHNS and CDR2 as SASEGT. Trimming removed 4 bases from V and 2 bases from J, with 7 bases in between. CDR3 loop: CASSVTVTDTQYF. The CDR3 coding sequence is TGTGCCAGCAGTGTTACAGTCACAGATACGCAGTATTTT.

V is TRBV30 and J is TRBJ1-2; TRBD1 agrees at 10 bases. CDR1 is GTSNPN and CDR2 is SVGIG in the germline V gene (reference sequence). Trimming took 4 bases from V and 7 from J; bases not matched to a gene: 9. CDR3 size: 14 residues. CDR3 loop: CAWNRDRGTLGYTF. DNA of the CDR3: TGTGCCTGGAACCGGGACAGGGGCACGCTTGGCTACACCTTC.

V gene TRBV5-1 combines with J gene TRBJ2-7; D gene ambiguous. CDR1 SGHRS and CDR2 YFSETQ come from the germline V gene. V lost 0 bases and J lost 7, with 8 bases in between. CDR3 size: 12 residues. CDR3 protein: CASSLDYLEQYF. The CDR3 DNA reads TGCGCCAGCAGCTTGGACTACCTAGAGCAGTACTTC. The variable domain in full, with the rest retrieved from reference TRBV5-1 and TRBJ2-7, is KAGVTQTPRYLIKTRGQQVTLSCSPISGHRSVSWYQQTPGQGLQFLFEYFSETQRNKGNFPGRFSGRQFSNSRSEMNVSTLELGDSALYLCASSLDYLEQYFGPGTRLTVT.

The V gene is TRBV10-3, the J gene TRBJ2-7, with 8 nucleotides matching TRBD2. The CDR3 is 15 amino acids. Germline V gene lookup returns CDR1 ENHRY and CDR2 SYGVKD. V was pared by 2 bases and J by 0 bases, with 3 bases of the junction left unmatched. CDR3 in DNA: TGTGCCATCAGTGAGGAGGGGACTAGCTCCTACGAGCAGTACTTC. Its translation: CAISEEGTSSYEQYF.

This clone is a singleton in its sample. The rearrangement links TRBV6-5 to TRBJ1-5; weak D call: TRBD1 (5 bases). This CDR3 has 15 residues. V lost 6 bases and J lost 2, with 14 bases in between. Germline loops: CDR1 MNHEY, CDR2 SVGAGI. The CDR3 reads CASSLGAWGNQPQHF. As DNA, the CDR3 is TGTGCCAGCAGCTTAGGGGCCTGGGGCAATCAGCCCCAGCATTTT.